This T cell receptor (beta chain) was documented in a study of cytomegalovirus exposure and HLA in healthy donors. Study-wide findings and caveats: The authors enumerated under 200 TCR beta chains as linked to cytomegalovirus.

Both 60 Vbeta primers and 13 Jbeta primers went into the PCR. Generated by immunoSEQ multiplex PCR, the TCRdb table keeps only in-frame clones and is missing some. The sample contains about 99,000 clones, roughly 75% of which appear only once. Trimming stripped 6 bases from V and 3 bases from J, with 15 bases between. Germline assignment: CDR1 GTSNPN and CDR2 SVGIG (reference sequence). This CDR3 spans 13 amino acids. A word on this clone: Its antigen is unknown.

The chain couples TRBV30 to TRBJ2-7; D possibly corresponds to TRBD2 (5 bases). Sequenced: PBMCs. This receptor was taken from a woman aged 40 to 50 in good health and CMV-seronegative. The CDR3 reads CACSLGSFYEQYF. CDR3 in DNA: TGTGCCTGTTCATTGGGGAGTTTCTACGAGCAGTACTTC.